These 9 T cell receptor beta chains were sequenced from one sample in a study of T cell responses to AZD1222 COVID-19 vaccine. Measured with immunoSEQ multiplex PCR; TCRdb has only the in-frame clones, and not every one. Of over 100,000 clones detected, 89% appear once; the ten largest clones hold just under 6.5%. The sequences come from peripheral blood, collected on day 0 of AZD1222 vaccination. Source of these receptors: an adult in good health.

This sequence joins TRBV9 and TRBJ1-2; no definite D call. V was pared by 5 bases and J by 2 bases, with 4 bases between. The germline CDR1 and CDR2 sequences are SGDLS and YYNGEE. The CDR3 sequence is 11 residues long. The CDR3 DNA reads as TGTGCCAGCAGGGACAACTATGGCTACACCTTC. Its protein product is CASRDNYGYTF.

The J gene is TRBJ1-3, the V gene TRBV19; D is possibly TRBD1 (6 bases). CDR1 and CDR2 (germline): LNHDA, SQIVND (reference sequence). This CDR3 is built from 14 residues. V was pared by 9 bases and J by 0 bases, with 12 bases between. CDR3 amino acids: CASQGGSSGNTIYF. The CDR3 region has the DNA TGTGCCAGCCAAGGGGGAAGCTCTGGAAACACCATATATTTT.

The chain carries TRBV12-3 or TRBV12-4 and TRBJ2-7, with D possibly called TRBD1 or TRBD2 (5 bases each). The CDR3 totals 13 residues. Trimming stripped 4 bases from V and 5 bases from J, with 12 bases between. The CDR3 protein is CASSYRRGDEQYF. CDR3 nucleotide sequence: TGTGCCAGCAGTTACAGACGAGGGGACGAGCAGTACTTC.

This chain connects TRBV5-1 to TRBJ2-1; D is perhaps TRBD1 (6 bases). The CDR3 has 16 amino acids. Germline V lookup: CDR1 SGHRS, CDR2 YFSETQ. Trimming took off 1 base at V and 0 bases at J, with 11 bases between the two ends. The CDR3 DNA is TGCGCCAGCAGCTTGTTGGGGGCGAGCTCCTACAATGAGCAGTTCTTC. It yields the protein CASSLLGASSYNEQFF. Variable domain in full (rest from reference TRBV5-1 and TRBJ2-1): KAGVTQTPRYLIKTRGQQVTLSCSPISGHRSVSWYQQTPGQGLQFLFEYFSETQRNKGNFPGRFSGRQFSNSRSEMNVSTLELGDSALYLCASSLLGASSYNEQFFGPGTRLTVL.

The V call is TRBV6-6, the J call TRBJ2-1; 8 bases agree with TRBD1. This CDR3 spans 13 amino acids. Germline V lookup: CDR1 MNHNY, CDR2 SVGAGI (reference sequence). The V segment lost 10 bases and the J segment 2 bases; nucleotides outside the gene matches: 4. CDR3 nucleotide sequence: TGTGCCACAAGACAGGGGACCTACAATGAGCAGTTCTTC. The encoded protein is CATRQGTYNEQFF.

The chain combines TRBV9 with TRBJ2-7, with D perhaps matching TRBD2 (5 bases). CDR3 length: 12 residues. Germline CDR1 and CDR2: SGDLS and YYNGEE. V shed 7 bases and J shed 3 bases, with 11 bases lying between them. CDR3 in amino acids: CASGGGLYEQYF. DNA for the CDR3: TGTGCCAGCGGTGGCGGACTCTACGAGCAGTACTTC.

This clone was detected once. V gene TRBV6-6 combines with J gene TRBJ1-4; D is perhaps TRBD1 (6 bases). With 6 bases removed from V and 7 bases from J, the gap between germline ends came to 15 bases. CDR1 and CDR2 from the germline V gene are MNHNY and SVGAGI (reference sequence). The CDR3 loop spans 14 amino acids. This CDR3 reads CASRPGASGEKLFF. The CDR3 nucleotides are TGTGCCAGCAGACCGGGGGCGTCGGGTGAAAAACTGTTTTTT.

The V and J genes are TRBV7-9 and TRBJ2-3; 8 bases map to TRBD2. CDR3 length equals 17 residues. CDR1 and CDR2 (germline): SEHNR, FQNEAQ (reference sequence). The ends lost 2 bases at V and 0 bases at J; junction bases unmatched: 7. In DNA form, the CDR3 reads TGTGCCAGCAGCTTAAGACTAGCGTCCGATAGCACAGATACGCAGTATTTT. Amino acids: CASSLRLASDSTDTQYF.

This rearrangement joins TRBV29-1 to TRBJ2-4; D remains ambiguous. CDR1 is SQVTM, CDR2 ANQGSEA, per germline. The CDR3 totals 12 residues. With 7 bases removed from V and 1 base from J, the gap between germline ends came to 8 bases. The CDR3 region has the DNA TGCAGCGCGTCCCAGGCCAAAAACATTCAGTACTTC. As protein: CSASQAKNIQYF. The full variable domain, its missing parts supplied by reference TRBV29-1 and TRBJ2-4, is SAVISQKPSRDICQRGTSLTIQCQVDSQVTMMFWYRQQPGQSLTLIATANQGSEATYESGFVIDKFPISRPNLTFSTLTVSNMSPEDSSIYLCSASQAKNIQYFGAGTRLSVL.